The next 6 T cell receptor beta chains were all read from a single sample in a study of metastatic and nonmetastatic thyroid tumors. TCRdb re-called the PCR reads with MiXCR. The table records about 20,000 clones, roughly 24% of them present only once. Among the patients, none had received any treatment before thyroid surgery. Sequenced: tumor tissue. These receptor sequences come from a female donor with papillary thyroid cancer or a benign thyroid nodule (not recorded which). Some clones in this sample may be carry-over from other donors' samples.

There are many counts of this clone. The chain has TRBV15 and TRBJ1-4, with unresolved D. Trimming cost V 0 bases and J 8 bases, with 13 bases left between them. The germline gives CDR1 LNHNV, CDR2 YYDKDF (reference sequence). The CDR3 covers 15 residues. CDR3 in DNA: TGTGCCACCAGCAGAGAGCCAAACTTCGGGGAAAAACTGTTTTTT. Its translation: CATSREPNFGEKLFF.

This rearrangement joins TRBV6-1 to TRBJ2-7, with a possible D match to TRBD2 (6 bases). The CDR3 has 13 amino acids. Trimming shortened V by 6 bases and J by 0 bases, and 9 bases separated the two germline ends. From germline, CDR1 is MNHNS and CDR2 SASEGT. CDR3 bases: TGTGCCAGCAGCCTGGGAGGCTCCTACGAGCAGTACTTC. This codes for CASSLGGSYEQYF.

This clone qualifies as medium-sized. V gene TRBV18 combines with J gene TRBJ1-2; TRBD1 aligns across 10 bases. The V gene end was trimmed by 4 bases and the J gene end by 11 bases; junction bases not matched to a gene: 7. CDR1 is KGHSH and CDR2 is LQKENI in the germline V gene. This CDR3 spans 13 amino acids. The CDR3 here is CASSRDRGEKYTF. As DNA, the CDR3 is TGTGCCAGCTCACGGGACAGGGGTGAAAAATACACCTTC.

There are many counts of this clone. J is TRBJ2-6 and V is TRBV2; D is undetermined. Trimming pared 3 bases from V and 1 base from J, leaving 4 bases between. CDR1 and CDR2 from the germline V gene are SNHLY and FYNNEI. The CDR3 is made up of 14 amino acids. CDR3 residues: CASSDFSGANVLTF. DNA for the CDR3: TGTGCCAGCAGTGATTTTTCTGGGGCCAACGTCCTGACTTTC.

Many counts were recorded for this clone. The chain uses TRBV19 and TRBJ2-1; no definite D call. Trimming pared 1 base from V and 0 bases from J, leaving 16 bases between. The CDR3 loop spans 18 amino acids. Per germline, CDR1 LNHDA and CDR2 SQIVND (reference sequence). CDR3 loop: CASSIGPLGPSSYNEQFF. The CDR3 DNA follows: TGTGCCAGTAGTATAGGCCCCCTCGGCCCGAGCTCCTACAATGAGCAGTTCTTC.

The gene calls are TRBV28 and TRBJ2-7; D is unresolved. Germline-derived CDR1 and CDR2 are MDHEN and SYDVKM. The CDR3 sequence is 12 residues long. V dropped 4 bases and J dropped 5 bases, with 9 bases sitting between them. CDR3 residues: CASSSIGNEQYF. The CDR3 DNA reads TGTGCCAGCAGTTCCATAGGGAACGAGCAGTACTTC.